Shown below are 30 T cell receptor beta chains from a single sample sequenced in a study of cytomegalovirus exposure and HLA in healthy donors. PCR was performed using 60 Vbeta and 13 Jbeta primers. Profiling relied on immunoSEQ multiplex PCR, and the TCRdb table lists in-frame clones only, not all of them. The sample carries 150,000 to 200,000 clones, more than 75% recorded once. The sequenced sample consisted of PBMCs. These receptors were taken from a man aged 18-30 years in good health and CMV-seropositive.

V is TRBV5-4 and J is TRBJ2-2; 7 bases fit TRBD1. J gave up 5 bases and V 1 base, and 8 bases lay outside the gene matches. The CDR3 contains 16 residues. CDR1 and CDR2 (germline): SGHNT, YYREEE (reference sequence). DNA of the CDR3: TGTGCCAGCAGCTTGCCCGGGACAGTCGTAACCGGGGAGCTGTTTTTT. As protein: CASSLPGTVVTGELFF. Looking up the rest from reference TRBV5-4 and TRBJ2-2 gives the full variable domain: ETGVTQSPTHLIKTRGQQVTLRCSSQSGHNTVSWYQQALGQGPQFIFQYYREEENGRGNFPPRFSGLQFPNYSSELNVNALELDDSALYLCASSLPGTVVTGELFFGEGSRLTVL.

This chain links TRBV27 with TRBJ1-2; 10 bases fit TRBD1. Germline CDR1 and CDR2: MNHEY and SMNVEV (reference sequence). V lost 4 bases to trimming and J lost 3 bases; unmatched junction nucleotides: 2. The CDR3 runs 14 residues. This CDR3 is CASSSGQGHYGYTF. CDR3 sequence (DNA): TGTGCCAGCAGTTCGGGACAGGGGCACTATGGCTACACCTTC.

This chain joins TRBV5-1 and TRBJ2-1; 11 nucleotides agree with TRBD2. CDR1 is SGHRS, CDR2 YFSETQ, per germline. The CDR3 contains 15 residues. J was trimmed by 5 bases and V by 0 bases; bases with no gene match: 1. CDR3 DNA sequence: TGCGCCAGCAGCTTGGAGGGACTAGCGGACAATGAGCAGTTCTTC. As protein: CASSLEGLADNEQFF. The complete variable domain, with remaining parts taken from reference TRBV5-1 and TRBJ2-1, reads KAGVTQTPRYLIKTRGQQVTLSCSPISGHRSVSWYQQTPGQGLQFLFEYFSETQRNKGNFPGRFSGRQFSNSRSEMNVSTLELGDSALYLCASSLEGLADNEQFFGPGTRLTVL.

V gene TRBV11-2 combines with J gene TRBJ1-1; D is uncertain. In germline, CDR1 is SGHAT, CDR2 FQNNGV. This CDR3 contains 14 residues. V was pared by 5 bases and J by 3 bases, with 13 bases between. The CDR3 here is CASSPGGQHTEAFF. The CDR3 nucleotides are TGTGCCAGCAGCCCCGGCGGGCAGCACACTGAAGCTTTCTTT.

The chain links TRBV29-1 to TRBJ2-1; tentatively, D is TRBD2 (6 bases). CDR3 length: 16 residues. Germline assignment: CDR1 SQVTM and CDR2 ANQGSEA. Trimming stripped 1 base from V and 0 bases from J, with 13 bases between. The CDR3 nucleotides are TGCAGCGTTGAAGCCGTAAGCGGGCCCTCCTACAATGAGCAGTTCTTC. Protein product: CSVEAVSGPSYNEQFF.

This chain uses TRBV6-4 with TRBJ1-2; D perhaps matches TRBD1 (6 bases). This CDR3 comprises 13 residues. CDR1 MRHNA and CDR2 SNTAGT come from the germline V gene. V was pared by 0 bases and J by 4 bases, with 6 bases between. CDR3 amino acids: CASSDSGGYGYTF. The CDR3 nucleotides read TGTGCCAGCAGTGACTCAGGGGGCTATGGCTACACCTTC.

The chain links TRBV7-6 to TRBJ1-1, with TRBD1 identical over 10 bases. From germline, CDR1 is SGHVS and CDR2 FNYEAQ. The CDR3 runs 14 residues. V was clipped by 3 bases and J by 6 bases; unmatched bases: 4. CDR3 residues: CASSFDRGLSEAFF. CDR3 in DNA: TGTGCCAGCAGCTTCGACAGGGGGCTTTCTGAAGCTTTCTTT.

The chain employs TRBV7-8 and TRBJ2-3; TRBD2 aligns across 8 bases. CDR1 and CDR2 (germline): SGHVS, FQNEAQ. The V segment lost 4 bases and the J segment 2 bases; nucleotides outside the gene matches: 5. CDR3 length equals 15 residues. DNA of the CDR3: TGTGCCAGCAGCTCGCTAGCGGGCGTCACAGATACGCAGTATTTT. Its protein is CASSSLAGVTDTQYF.

The V and J genes are TRBV6-1 and TRBJ2-1; the match to TRBD1 covers 8 bases. J gave up 0 bases and V 3 bases, and 4 bases lay outside the gene matches. The CDR3 runs 16 residues. Germline V lookup: CDR1 MNHNS, CDR2 SASEGT. Here the CDR3 DNA reads TGTGCCAGCAGTGAGGAGGACAGGGTCTCCTACAATGAGCAGTTCTTC. Protein product: CASSEEDRVSYNEQFF.

The chain combines TRBV29-1 with TRBJ1-1; D might be TRBD1 (5 bases). Between the trimmed V and J ends, which lost 6 bases and 4 bases, there was a span of 18 bases. There are 14 residues in the CDR3. Germline assignment: CDR1 SQVTM and CDR2 ANQGSEA. CDR3 in amino acids: CSVGGATAGTEAFF. In DNA form, the CDR3 reads TGCAGCGTGGGAGGGGCTACGGCGGGCACTGAAGCTTTCTTT.

The chain is built from TRBV9 and TRBJ2-5, with a possible D match to TRBD1 (5 bases). Germline lookup yields CDR1 SGDLS and CDR2 YYNGEE. CDR3 length: 14 residues. Trimming took off 0 bases at V and 3 bases at J, with 9 bases between the two ends. CDR3 loop: CASSVDWGKETQYF. In DNA, the CDR3 is TGTGCCAGCAGCGTAGATTGGGGCAAAGAGACCCAGTACTTC. The variable domain in full, completed from reference TRBV9 and TRBJ2-5, reads DSGVTQTPKHLITATGQRVTLRCSPRSGDLSVYWYQQSLDQGLQFLIQYYNGEERAKGNILERFSAQQFPDLHSELNLSSLELGDSALYFCASSVDWGKETQYFGPGTRLLVL.

This chain joins TRBV6-6 and TRBJ2-7, with 12 bases lining up with TRBD1. Germline trimming cut 8 bases from V and 5 bases from J; bases unmatched to any gene: 7. This CDR3 region has 14 residues. Germline V gene data show CDR1 as MNHNY and CDR2 as SVGAGI (reference sequence). CDR3 amino acids: CASQPGQGAHEQYF. The CDR3 nucleotides read TGTGCCAGCCAGCCGGGACAGGGGGCTCACGAGCAGTACTTC.

The chain uses TRBV7-9 and TRBJ1-2, with D possibly matching TRBD1 (5 bases). The germline V gene encodes CDR1 SEHNR and CDR2 FQNEAQ (reference sequence). The CDR3 length is 15 residues. Trimming took off 5 bases at V and 4 bases at J, with 17 bases between the two ends. CDR3: CASSKNNPTAYGYTF. The CDR3, as DNA: TGTGCCAGCAGCAAAAACAACCCGACAGCCTATGGCTACACCTTC.

J is TRBJ2-3 and V is TRBV10-3; 8 nucleotides line up with TRBD2. CDR3 size: 14 residues. The V gene end was trimmed by 10 bases and the J gene end by 6 bases; junction bases not matched to a gene: 12. Germline V gives CDR1 ENHRY, CDR2 SYGVKD. The CDR3 sequence is CATSQAGGADTQYF. The CDR3 DNA reads TGTGCCACTTCTCAGGCGGGAGGAGCGGATACGCAGTATTTT.

The gene calls are TRBV29-1 and TRBJ1-1; 11 positions agree with TRBD1. The V gene's germline CDR1 is SQVTM and CDR2 ANQGSEA. There are 14 residues in the CDR3. V shed 6 bases, J shed 1 base, and the junction held 4 bases outside the gene matches. This CDR3 is CSVDRGPRNTEAFF. In nucleotides, the CDR3 is TGCAGCGTGGACAGGGGGCCAAGGAACACTGAAGCTTTCTTT.

The chain is built from TRBV6-1 and TRBJ1-2; no firm D call. This CDR3 comprises 12 residues. Germline V gene lookup returns CDR1 MNHNS and CDR2 SASEGT. The V and J ends lost 1 base and 9 bases respectively, with 9 bases between them. The CDR3 reads CASSEVMRSYTF. The CDR3 nucleotides are TGTGCCAGCAGTGAAGTGATGAGGAGCTACACCTTC.

This clone was counted a single time. The chain combines TRBV2 with TRBJ1-1, with 7 positions matching TRBD1. CDR1 SNHLY and CDR2 FYNNEI come from the germline V gene. CDR3 length equals 15 residues. The junction had 7 bases not matched to a gene; V was cut back by 6 bases and J by 0 bases. The CDR3 bases are TGTGCCAGCAGCCGGGACAGACGCATGAACACTGAAGCTTTCTTT. Its translation is CASSRDRRMNTEAFF.

The V call is TRBV9, the J call TRBJ2-7; maybe TRBD1 (6 bases). V was pared by 0 bases and J by 2 bases, with 9 bases between. The V gene's germline CDR1 is SGDLS and CDR2 YYNGEE. CDR3 length: 14 residues. In DNA form, the CDR3 reads TGTGCCAGCAGCGTAGGGACAGTAGCCTACGAGCAGTACTTC. Its translation: CASSVGTVAYEQYF.

This clone has only one observation. V usage is TRBV6-5 and J usage is TRBJ1-2; 8 nucleotides align to TRBD1. The germline V gene encodes CDR1 MNHEY and CDR2 SVGAGI. The V and J ends lost 4 bases and 3 bases, in that order; junction bases with no gene match: 7. The CDR3 is 15 amino acids. CDR3 DNA: TGTGCCAGCAGTTCCCTGACAGGGGCCGACTATGGCTACACCTTC. Residues: CASSSLTGADYGYTF.

This chain connects TRBV19 to TRBJ1-3; TRBD1 is a possible D gene (5 bases). From germline, CDR1 is LNHDA and CDR2 SQIVND (reference sequence). V lost 1 base to trimming and J lost 8 bases, with 15 bases between them. The CDR3 loop spans 15 amino acids. The CDR3 protein is CASSIVSRVGYTIYF. The CDR3 nucleotides are TGTGCCAGTAGTATAGTCTCCAGGGTGGGCTACACCATATATTTT. The full variable domain, rest sourced from reference TRBV19 and TRBJ1-3, is DGGITQSPKYLFRKEGQNVTLSCEQNLNHDAMYWYRQDPGQGLRLIYYSQIVNDFQKGDIAEGYSVSREKKESFPLTVTSAQKNPTAFYLCASSIVSRVGYTIYFGEGSWLTVV.

This clone has a handful of counts. The chain recombines TRBV5-1 with TRBJ2-1, with 9 bases fitting TRBD2. With V trimmed by 3 bases and J by 0 bases, 7 bases remained unmatched. The CDR3 contains 17 residues. Germline V gene lookup returns CDR1 SGHRS and CDR2 YFSETQ. CDR3 nucleotide sequence: TGCGCCAGCAGCTCAGCGGGACTAGCTGACTCCTACAATGAGCAGTTCTTC. Translation: CASSSAGLADSYNEQFF.

The chain recombines TRBV6-5 with TRBJ1-2, with 7 bases lining up with TRBD1. Germline-derived CDR1 and CDR2 are MNHEY and SVGAGI. The CDR3 loop spans 13 amino acids. V lost 6 bases to trimming and J lost 4 bases; unmatched junction nucleotides: 5. CDR3 in amino acids: CASRDGTVYGYTF. The CDR3 nucleotides are TGTGCCAGCAGGGACGGGACAGTCTATGGCTACACCTTC.

This clone was observed a single time. As DNA, the CDR3 is TGTGCCAGCTCACCATACAGGTGGAGGAACACCGGGGAGCTGTTTTTT. It specifies CASSPYRWRNTGELFF. The chain recombines TRBV18 with TRBJ2-2, with a tentative D call TRBD1 (5 bases). Trimming pared 2 bases from V and 1 base from J, leaving 11 bases between. The germline CDR1 and CDR2 sequences are KGHSH and LQKENI. CDR3 length: 16 residues.

In DNA, the CDR3 is TGTGCCAGCAGTAAAACAGCGGGAGAGACCCAGTACTTC. This gives the protein CASSKTAGETQYF. The J gene is TRBJ2-5, the V gene TRBV6-6; tentative D call: TRBD2 (6 bases). CDR1 MNHNY and CDR2 SVGAGI come from the germline V gene (reference sequence). CDR3 length: 13 residues. Trimming left V 5 bases short and J 4 bases short, with 11 bases between.

CDR3: CASSLTGGEYAYNEQFF. CDR3 DNA: TGTGCCAGCAGCTTAACAGGGGGCGAATACGCTTACAATGAGCAGTTCTTC. The chain joins TRBV7-2 to TRBJ2-1; TRBD1 matches 9 bases. Germline trimming cut 2 bases from V and 4 bases from J; bases unmatched to any gene: 9. Germline V lookup: CDR1 SGHTA, CDR2 FQGNSA. CDR3 length: 17 residues. Supplemented by reference TRBV7-2 and TRBJ2-1, the full variable domain reads GAGVSQSPSNKVTEKGKDVELRCDPISGHTALYWYRQSLGQGLEFLIYFQGNSAPDKSGLPSDRFSAERTGGSVSTLTIQRTQQEDSAVYLCASSLTGGEYAYNEQFFGPGTRLTVL.

This rearrangement joins TRBV2 to TRBJ2-5, with 8 bases that match TRBD1. The better agreement between TRBJ2-7 and the DNA end casts doubt on the J call. Germline V gives CDR1 SNHLY, CDR2 FYNNEI. The CDR3 has 14 amino acids. CDR3 in amino acids: CASSDRTGTYEQYF. In DNA, the CDR3 is TGTGCCAGCAGTGACAGGACAGGGACCTACGAGCAGTACTTC.

This rearrangement joins TRBV4-2 to TRBJ2-5; D is possibly TRBD2 (6 bases). CDR3 size: 14 residues. The V and J ends lost 1 base and 4 bases respectively, with 10 bases between them. Germline V CDR1 and CDR2: LGHNA, YNFKEQ. In DNA, the CDR3 is TGTGCCAGCAGCCAAGGGGCGGGGCGAGAGACCCAGTACTTC. Its protein is CASSQGAGRETQYF.

A single count supports this clone. This rearrangement joins TRBV19 to TRBJ1-1; 8 bases are shared with TRBD1. CDR1 and CDR2 (germline): LNHDA, SQIVND (reference sequence). V was pared by 3 bases and J by 0 bases, with 6 bases of the junction left unmatched. This CDR3 has 16 residues. CDR3 in amino acids: CASSIQGATLNTEAFF. The CDR3 bases are TGTGCCAGTAGTATTCAGGGGGCAACCTTGAACACTGAAGCTTTCTTT.

The rearrangement joins TRBV4-2 to TRBJ2-1; 7 bases match TRBD1. The CDR3 totals 15 residues. The germline CDR1 and CDR2 sequences are LGHNA and YNFKEQ. V was clipped by 0 bases and J by 2 bases; unmatched bases: 1. The DNA of the CDR3 is TGTGCCAGCAGCCAAGAGAGGGGGCCCTACAATGAGCAGTTCTTC. As protein: CASSQERGPYNEQFF.

This sequence joins TRBV9 and TRBJ2-5; TRBD2 matches 14 bases. The DNA matches TRBJ2-7 better at its end, which makes the J call doubtful. Per germline, CDR1 SGDLS and CDR2 YYNGEE. This CDR3 has 18 amino acids. CDR3 region: CASSGGLAGGQESYEQYF. The DNA of the CDR3 is TGTGCCAGCAGCGGAGGACTAGCGGGAGGCCAAGAATCCTACGAGCAGTACTTC.